This section outlines one T cell receptor (beta chain) sequence together with its context. The repertoire was sequenced with immunoSEQ multiplex PCR; TCRdb's copy has only in-frame clones and lacks some. The data show tens of thousands of clones, with approximately 90% seen just once and approximately 20% held by the top ten. These data originate in a study of blood T cell repertoires in COVID-19. Trimming pared 4 bases from V and 2 bases from J, leaving 11 bases between. CDR1 MNHEY and CDR2 SVGAGI come from the germline V gene. The CDR3 consists of 14 residues. This sequence joins TRBV6-5 and TRBJ1-2, with a possible D match to TRBD1 (6 bases). The source is a woman aged 60 to 75 with COVID-19, enrolled during active disease. Sequences were obtained from peripheral blood. The CDR3 coding sequence is TGTGCCAGCAGTTCCCGGACAGTGAACTATGGCTACACCTTC. It is translated as CASSSRTVNYGYTF.